This TCR beta chain originates from a study of cytomegalovirus exposure and HLA in healthy donors. Whole-study findings and limits: As a later analysis revealed, the rate of TCR association differed by HLA locus, with DRB1 most and HLA-C fewest. Sequences of the TCR beta chain were said to predict the HLA-A and HLA-B alleles of most subjects accurately.

The V gene lost 2 bases and the J gene lost 2 bases, with 7 bases spanning the gap. Germline CDR1 and CDR2: WNHNN and SYGVQD (reference sequence). The CDR3 runs 14 residues. On this clone: Its matching antigen is unknown.

Healthy bone marrow donors supplied every sample. Both 60 Vbeta primers and 13 Jbeta primers went into the PCR. Per the original data handling: About 11 million shared chains were among the approximately 82 million unique TCR beta chains that a later analysis counted. The assay was immunoSEQ multiplex PCR, and TCRdb's table has in-frame clones only and misses some. That table is the source of V, J and clone size, and D and trimming were worked out from the DNA. The sample records around 120,000 clones, over 60% being singletons. Sequenced: PBMCs. This sequence joins TRBV10-1 and TRBJ2-1, with D possibly TRBD1 on 5 matching bases. This receptor was obtained from a human donor in good health. The CDR3 coding sequence is TGCGCCAGCAGTGAGAGGGGCACCTACAATGAGCAGTTCTTC. Encoded protein: CASSERGTYNEQFF.